The 19 T cell receptor beta chains given below trace back to one sample, sequenced in a study of T cells in Graves' hyperthyroidism and ophthalmopathy. TCR beta CDR3 region amplification was performed from RNA transcripts. With the HTBI primer set, the TCR CDR3 went through a first round of RT-PCR. TCRdb passed the multiplex PCR reads through MiXCR, listing each CDR3 protein once. This sample has 470,000 or so distinct CDR3 sequences, with 20% to 25% found just once. Specimen: blood. These receptors all come from a man in his late teens or twenties with Graves' hyperthyroidism.

Details on this clonotype: A much bigger clone sits one base away, suggesting this may be a read error. This sequence joins TRBV30 and TRBJ2-7; D may be TRBD1 or TRBD2 (5 bases each). The CDR3 runs 13 residues. Germline CDR1 and CDR2: GTSNPN and SVGIG (reference sequence). The V end was cut by 2 bases, the J end by 2 bases, with 10 bases between. This chain's CDR3 is CAWSPLGAYEQYF. The CDR3 bases are TGTGCCTGGAGTCCACTGGGGGCCTACGAGCAGTACTTC.

The CDR3 bases are TGTGCCAGCAGCTCCAGCCTTGGGACAGGGGGCCCTAATCAGCCCCAGCATTTT. It is translated as CASSSSLGTGGPNQPQHF. The chain joins TRBV12-3 or TRBV12-4 to TRBJ1-5; 12 bases map to TRBD1. This CDR3 spans 18 amino acids. Germline trimming cut 6 bases from V and 4 bases from J; bases unmatched to any gene: 13.

This clonotype was seen ten or more times. The chain recombines TRBV9 with TRBJ2-5; 7 positions match TRBD2. The J segment lost 1 base and the V segment lost 0 bases, leaving 3 bases of the junction unmatched. Germline values: CDR1 SGDLS, CDR2 YYNGEE. The CDR3 covers 15 residues. CDR3 sequence: CASSVEASGQETQYF. CDR3 sequence (DNA): TGTGCCAGCAGCGTAGAGGCTAGCGGCCAAGAGACCCAGTACTTC.

Many counts were recorded for this clonotype. This chain connects TRBV29-1 to TRBJ2-5, with 9 bases that match TRBD1. Germline lookup yields CDR1 SQVTM and CDR2 ANQGSEA. The CDR3 totals 13 residues. Trimming removed 8 bases from V and 5 bases from J; junction bases left unmatched: 9. The CDR3 coding sequence is TGCAGCTCGGGACAGGGAGTAGGGGAGACCCAGTACTTC. This gives the protein CSSGQGVGETQYF.

This clonotype was observed many times. J is TRBJ2-7 and V is TRBV2; D is unclear. The ends were cut back, 4 bases at V and 5 bases at J, with 12 bases in the middle. The germline V gene has CDR1 SNHLY and CDR2 FYNNEI. This CDR3 region has 13 residues. CDR3 region: CASSGRARNEQYF. The CDR3 nucleotides are TGTGCCAGCAGTGGACGGGCGAGGAACGAGCAGTACTTC.

This clonotype was observed once. The rearrangement joins TRBV9 to TRBJ2-5; TRBD2 agrees at 8 bases. In germline, CDR1 is SGDLS, CDR2 YYNGEE. Unmatched junction bases numbered 7, after V lost 4 bases and J lost 5 bases. This CDR3 has 14 amino acids. CDR3 region: CASSISGILETQYF. CDR3 bases: TGTGCCAGCAGCATTAGCGGGATCTTGGAGACCCAGTACTTC.

This clonotype was found many times. As DNA, the CDR3 is TGTGCCAGCAGCTTAGCCCAGGGGGCCAACACCGGGGAGCTGTTTTTT. Residues: CASSLAQGANTGELFF. V usage is TRBV7-2 and J usage is TRBJ2-2; 8 bases line up with TRBD1. The CDR3 has 16 residues. Losses at the gene ends were 0 bases for V and 2 bases for J; bases not matched to a gene: 2. The V gene's germline CDR1 is SGHTA and CDR2 FQGNSA. The whole variable domain, filled in from reference TRBV7-2 and TRBJ2-2, reads GAGVSQSPSNKVTEKGKDVELRCDPISGHTALYWYRQSLGQGLEFLIYFQGNSAPDKSGLPSDRFSAERTGGSVSTLTIQRTQQEDSAVYLCASSLAQGANTGELFFGEGSRLTVL.

This clonotype was picked up many times. The gene calls are TRBV10-3 and TRBJ2-7; no clear D. Trimming stripped 4 bases from V and 2 bases from J, with 12 bases between. The CDR3 is 14 residues long. Germline CDR1 reads ENHRY; CDR2 reads SYGVKD. The CDR3 DNA sequence: TGTGCCATCAGTGCTGGGGAAAGGACCTACGAGCAGTACTTC. It codes for CAISAGERTYEQYF.

This clonotype came up a few times. The gene calls are TRBV13 and TRBJ2-6; D is possibly TRBD2 (5 bases). The length of the CDR3 is 16 residues. Germline CDR1 is PRHDT and CDR2 is FYEKMQ (reference sequence). V was trimmed by 0 bases and J by 0 bases, leaving 6 bases between them. CDR3: CASSLGAGSGANVLTF. CDR3 bases: TGTGCCAGCAGCTTAGGGGCGGGCTCTGGGGCCAACGTCCTGACTTTC.

This clonotype was seen many times. Relative to the germline gene, one junction end is altered; a read error may explain this. The chain is built from TRBV15 and TRBJ2-5, with D perhaps being TRBD1 or TRBD2 (6 bases each). This CDR3 is 13 amino acids long. CDR1 and CDR2 (germline): LNHNV, YYDKDF (reference sequence). The CDR3 region has the DNA TGTGCCACCAACAGAGTAGGGGGGGAGACCCAGTACTTC. The encoded protein is CATNRVGGETQYF.

This clonotype has more than one count but fewer than ten. The chain employs TRBV28 and TRBJ1-1; a possible D gene is TRBD1 (6 bases). V lost 7 bases and J 2 bases, leaving 17 bases between the germline ends. The CDR3 covers 15 residues. The germline gives CDR1 MDHEN, CDR2 SYDVKM. CDR3 amino acids: CASTPGERVNTEAFF. Written as DNA, the CDR3 is TGTGCCAGCACCCCAGGGGAGCGGGTTAACACTGAAGCTTTCTTT.

This clonotype was found many times. V is TRBV12-3 or TRBV12-4 and J is TRBJ1-2, with D possibly being TRBD1 (5 bases). This CDR3 contains 16 residues. V lost 0 bases and J lost 6, with 17 bases in between. CDR3 in amino acids: CASSLAWGRGRNGYTF. The CDR3 region has the DNA TGTGCCAGCAGTTTAGCTTGGGGCCGAGGTAGGAATGGCTACACCTTC.

This sequence joins TRBV6-5 and TRBJ1-2, with TRBD1 as a possible D gene (5 bases). Germline values: CDR1 MNHEY, CDR2 SVGAGI. Trimming cost V 5 bases and J 6 bases, with 16 bases left between them. The CDR3 length is 14 residues. The CDR3 DNA reads as TGTGCCAGCAGTCAACTCGCAGGGAAAGATGGCTACACCTTC. Residues: CASSQLAGKDGYTF.

This clonotype was counted once. This rearrangement joins TRBV15 to TRBJ1-1, with D possibly being TRBD1 (5 bases). This CDR3 spans 13 amino acids. The ends were cut back, 5 bases at V and 11 bases at J, with 18 bases in the middle. Germline-derived CDR1 and CDR2 are LNHNV and YYDKDF (reference sequence). DNA for the CDR3: TGTGCCACCAGCCAATGGGACTCTGGGGAGGCTTTCTTT. This sequence encodes CATSQWDSGEAFF.

V is TRBV25-1 and J is TRBJ1-1; 9 bases are shared with TRBD1. The CDR3 runs to 19 residues. The junction had 17 bases not matched to a gene; V was cut back by 2 bases and J by 4 bases. The germline V gene has CDR1 MGHDK and CDR2 SYGVNS. The CDR3 protein is CASSEGQGSRPLGSTEAFF. The DNA of the CDR3 is TGTGCCAGCAGTGAAGGACAGGGGTCGAGACCGCTGGGTAGCACTGAAGCTTTCTTT.

This clonotype came up many times. V usage is TRBV12-3 or TRBV12-4 and J usage is TRBJ1-1; D is ambiguous. The CDR3 totals 14 residues. Deletions cut 6 bases from V and 4 bases from J, with 15 bases between. The CDR3 is CASSPSLPGTEAFF. CDR3 sequence (DNA): TGTGCCAGCAGCCCAAGCCTCCCAGGCACTGAAGCTTTCTTT.

The chain uses TRBV28 and TRBJ1-5; a weak D match, TRBD1 (6 bases). This CDR3 has 16 residues. V was shortened by 2 bases and J by 5 bases, with 16 bases between the two germline ends. Germline CDR1 MDHEN, CDR2 SYDVKM. The CDR3 here is CASSLGGARGDQPQHF. The CDR3 region has the DNA TGTGCCAGCAGTTTAGGGGGGGCTAGGGGCGATCAGCCCCAGCATTTT.

This clonotype appeared many times. J is TRBJ2-3 and V is TRBV5-1, with D possibly matching TRBD2 (6 bases). The ends were cut back, 0 bases at V and 0 bases at J, with 11 bases in the middle. The CDR3 loop spans 16 amino acids. The germline V gene encodes CDR1 SGHRS and CDR2 YFSETQ. CDR3 DNA: TGCGCCAGCAGCTTGGCTCGGGGGACTAGCACAGATACGCAGTATTTT. It specifies CASSLARGTSTDTQYF. The full variable domain, completed using reference TRBV5-1 and TRBJ2-3, is KAGVTQTPRYLIKTRGQQVTLSCSPISGHRSVSWYQQTPGQGLQFLFEYFSETQRNKGNFPGRFSGRQFSNSRSEMNVSTLELGDSALYLCASSLARGTSTDTQYFGPGTRLTVL.

The chain employs TRBV12-3 or TRBV12-4 and TRBJ1-2, with D unresolved. The CDR3 is 14 residues long. Trimming took off 3 bases at V and 0 bases at J, with 8 bases between the two ends. CDR3 bases: TGTGCCAGCAGTTTCCGGGCGGCTAACTATGGCTACACCTTC. It codes for CASSFRAANYGYTF.